This T cell receptor beta chain appears in the sequencing data of a study of cytomegalovirus exposure and HLA in healthy donors. This PCR relied on a set of 60 Vbeta primers and 13 Jbeta primers. Some clones are missing from TCRdb's copy, which holds only in-frame ones; the method was immunoSEQ multiplex PCR. The repertoire has about 100,000 clones, approximately 79% of them found once; the top ten carry 14%. The germline CDR1 and CDR2 sequences are SGHRS and YFSETQ. The CDR3 consists of 14 residues. Trimming shortened V by 0 bases and J by 2 bases, and 8 bases separated the two germline ends. The sequenced material came from PBMCs. This receptor was taken from a woman aged 40 to 50 in good health and CMV-seropositive. The genes are TRBV5-1 and TRBJ1-1; maybe TRBD1 (5 bases). CDR3 amino acids: CASSLVGGNTEAFF. The CDR3 nucleotides are TGCGCCAGCAGCTTGGTCGGGGGAAACACTGAAGCTTTCTTT.